A single sample gave rise to the 20 T cell receptor beta chains below, sequenced in a study of blood T cells in healthy people across ages. Then a second PCR, running about 6 to 12 cycles, was carried out with a sample-barcoded 5' primer and a J-beta primer mix. TCRdb used MiXCR to reprocess the 5' RACE reads, holding one entry per CDR3 protein. The sample shows approximately 800,000 distinct CDR3 sequences, about half of them seen only once. Sequencing input: blood. The receptors were gathered from a man at least 80 years old in good health.

Only one count was recorded for this clonotype. The V and J genes are TRBV9 and TRBJ2-4; D not resolved. The end of the DNA aligns better with TRBJ2-7, so the J call may be wrong. CDR1 is SGDLS and CDR2 is YYNGEE in the germline V gene. The CDR3 is 15 residues long. CDR3: CASSVGTGPKCEQYF. The CDR3 DNA reads TGTGCCAGCAGCGTAGGGACGGGTCCAAAGTGCGAGCAGTACTTC.

This clonotype was counted a few times. The chain links TRBV11-2 to TRBJ2-1; D may be TRBD1 (5 bases). Germline V lookup: CDR1 SGHAT, CDR2 FQNNGV. V was shortened by 5 bases and J by 11 bases, with 19 bases between the two germline ends. The CDR3 is 14 residues long. The CDR3 spells CASSPTTASWQQFF. The CDR3 DNA reads as TGTGCCAGCAGCCCCACGACAGCATCTTGGCAGCAGTTCTTC.

The table lists this clonotype with a few counts. This chain links TRBV10-3 with TRBJ2-1; 9 bases match TRBD1. In germline, CDR1 is ENHRY, CDR2 SYGVKD. V lost 10 bases and J lost 7; bases outside the gene matches: 8. The CDR3 runs to 13 residues. CDR3 sequence (DNA): TGTGCCAGTGACAGGGGGAGGGGGAATGAGCAGTTCTTC. Protein sequence: CASDRGRGNEQFF.

Concerning this clonotype itself: This may come from a read error, since a much larger clone is one base off. The chain links TRBV29-1 to TRBJ2-5; the D gene is possibly TRBD2 (6 bases). The J call may be wrong; the DNA end is better matched by TRBJ2-1. Germline CDR1 and CDR2: SQVTM and ANQGSEA. The CDR3 runs to 12 residues. The DNA of the CDR3 is TGCAGCGCGGGACTGCTACAAGAGACCCAGTTCTTC. This codes for CSAGLLQETQFF.

The CDR3, as DNA: TGCAGTGCTAGAGTTTTGACTAGCGGGATATACGAGCAGTACTTC. It yields the protein CSARVLTSGIYEQYF. The rearrangement links TRBV20-1 to TRBJ2-7; TRBD2 matches 11 bases. J lost 4 bases, V lost 1 base, and 6 bases had no gene match. The germline V gene has CDR1 DFQATT and CDR2 SNEGSKA (reference sequence). The CDR3 sequence is 15 residues long.

The chain uses TRBV12-3 or TRBV12-4 and TRBJ2-1; no clear D gene. The CDR3 sequence is 16 residues long. The V and J ends lost 3 bases and 0 bases respectively, with 12 bases between them. The CDR3 loop reads CASSFLQPSSYNEQFF. CDR3 sequence (DNA): TGTGCCAGCAGTTTTCTCCAGCCGAGCTCCTACAATGAGCAGTTCTTC.

This chain links TRBV29-1 with TRBJ1-1; no clear D. The V end was cut by 8 bases, the J end by 4 bases, with 20 bases between. The germline gives CDR1 SQVTM, CDR2 ANQGSEA. This CDR3 region has 14 residues. The CDR3 nucleotides read TGCAGCTCCCACGGCGGACTGGGGAGCACTGAAGCTTTCTTT. It codes for CSSHGGLGSTEAFF.

This clonotype was counted many times. J is TRBJ2-1 and V is TRBV7-2; 10 bases agree with TRBD2. This CDR3 comprises 15 residues. Germline V gene sequence: CDR1 SGHTA, CDR2 FQGNSA. Germline trimming cut 7 bases from V and 8 bases from J; bases unmatched to any gene: 11. The CDR3 region has the DNA TGTGCCAGCACCCAAGCGGGAGGGCCGGTCGATGAGCAGTTCTTC. Translating gives CASTQAGGPVDEQFF.

The chain couples TRBV29-1 to TRBJ1-4; D is perhaps TRBD1 (5 bases). The CDR3 covers 13 residues. V lost 7 bases and J 6 bases, leaving 15 bases between the germline ends. Germline CDR1 SQVTM, CDR2 ANQGSEA. This chain's CDR3 is CSGGGQGDEKLFF. CDR3 in DNA: TGCAGCGGTGGAGGCCAGGGCGATGAAAAACTGTTTTTT.

This clonotype was seen only a few times. A much larger clone sits a single nucleotide away, making a read error possible. The chain has TRBV20-1 and TRBJ2-3; a weak D match, TRBD1 (6 bases). CDR3 length equals 15 residues. In germline, CDR1 is DFQATT, CDR2 SNEGSKA (reference sequence). CDR3 protein: CSARDSSSPGDTRYF. CDR3 nucleotide sequence: TGCAGTGCTAGAGATTCCAGCAGTCCAGGGGATACGCGGTATTTT.

The V and J genes are TRBV11-2 and TRBJ1-1, with 8 nucleotides matching TRBD1. CDR3 size: 14 residues. In germline, CDR1 is SGHAT, CDR2 FQNNGV. Trimming at V came to 5 bases and at J to 0 bases, leaving 2 bases not matched to a gene. This CDR3 reads CASSPDRVNTEAFF. The CDR3 DNA is TGTGCCAGCAGCCCGGACAGGGTGAACACTGAAGCTTTCTTT.

The chain joins TRBV15 to TRBJ2-7; no clear D. The last part of the DNA fits TRBJ2-5 better; the J call may be wrong. Looked up from germline, CDR1 is LNHNV and CDR2 is YYDKDF (reference sequence). This CDR3 has 14 residues. In nucleotides, the CDR3 is TGTGCCACCAGCAGAGGACTCTTCCAAGAGACCCAGTACTTC. As protein: CATSRGLFQETQYF.

The sample holds a few counts of this clonotype. CDR3 coding DNA: TGTGCCAGCAAACTCACAATAGCGGGATCCTACAATGAGCAGTTCTTC. As protein: CASKLTIAGSYNEQFF. V and J are TRBV28 and TRBJ2-1; 8 nucleotides line up with TRBD2. The CDR3 length is 16 residues. CDR1 is MDHEN and CDR2 is SYDVKM in the germline V gene. With 7 bases clipped from V and 1 base from J, the junction kept 9 bases outside the gene matches.

The rearrangement links TRBV19 to TRBJ2-5; 10 bases map to TRBD2. The J call may be incorrect, as the DNA end agrees better with TRBJ2-7. Germline V gene lookup returns CDR1 LNHDA and CDR2 SQIVND (reference sequence). The CDR3 length is 16 residues. The CDR3 protein is CASSPKLAGPEYEQYF. CDR3 nucleotides: TGTGCCAGTAGTCCTAAACTAGCGGGACCAGAATACGAGCAGTACTTC.

V is TRBV7-2 and J is TRBJ2-3, with D tentatively TRBD1 (5 bases). The CDR3 is 16 residues long. Deletions cut 1 base from V and 6 bases from J, with 17 bases between. Germline CDR1 reads SGHTA; CDR2 reads FQGNSA. The CDR3, as DNA: TGTGCCAGCAGCTTAGTTTCGGCAGGGTGGACGGATACGCAGTATTTT. Translation: CASSLVSAGWTDTQYF. Supplemented by reference TRBV7-2 and TRBJ2-3, the full variable domain reads GAGVSQSPSNKVTEKGKDVELRCDPISGHTALYWYRQSLGQGLEFLIYFQGNSAPDKSGLPSDRFSAERTGGSVSTLTIQRTQQEDSAVYLCASSLVSAGWTDTQYFGPGTRLTVL.

This chain joins TRBV25-1 and TRBJ2-5; D is ambiguous. The CDR3 consists of 11 residues. Trimming stripped 5 bases from V and 6 bases from J, with 7 bases between. Germline V gene data show CDR1 as MGHDK and CDR2 as SYGVNS. The CDR3 reads CASSLFQTQYF. The DNA for the CDR3 is TGTGCCAGCAGTCTCTTCCAGACCCAGTACTTC.

This chain joins TRBV10-3 and TRBJ1-5, with D uncertain. Germline CDR1 ENHRY, CDR2 SYGVKD. The CDR3 contains 14 residues. Trimming took 0 bases from V and 1 from J, leaving 4 bases between them. In DNA, the CDR3 is TGTGCCATCAGTGAGTCTCAGAGCAATCAGCCCCAGCATTTT. As protein: CAISESQSNQPQHF.

The V call is TRBV16, the J call TRBJ1-5; no firm D call. The CDR3 is 13 residues long. V lost 1 base, J lost 5 bases, and 6 bases lay in between. CDR1 and CDR2 (germline): KGHSY, FQNENV. CDR3: CASSQFRDQPQHF. CDR3 nucleotide sequence: TGTGCCAGCAGCCAATTTAGAGATCAGCCCCAGCATTTT.

This clonotype was observed a few times. CDR3 DNA: TGTGCCATCAGGGCGACTAGTCGGGGCACAGATACGCAGTATTTT. Its protein product is CAIRATSRGTDTQYF. The chain employs TRBV10-3 and TRBJ2-3, with a possible D match to TRBD2 (6 bases). The CDR3 runs 15 residues. Per the germline V gene, CDR1 is ENHRY and CDR2 is SYGVKD. Trimming took off 6 bases at V and 1 base at J, with 14 bases between the two ends.

V and J are TRBV5-1 and TRBJ2-4; D is perhaps TRBD1 (6 bases). In germline, CDR1 is SGHRS, CDR2 YFSETQ. This CDR3 region has 11 residues. Trimming removed 4 bases at V and 13 bases at J, with 12 bases between. CDR3 sequence reads: CASSDLDRQYF. The CDR3 nucleotides read TGCGCCAGCAGCGATTTAGACAGGCAGTACTTC.